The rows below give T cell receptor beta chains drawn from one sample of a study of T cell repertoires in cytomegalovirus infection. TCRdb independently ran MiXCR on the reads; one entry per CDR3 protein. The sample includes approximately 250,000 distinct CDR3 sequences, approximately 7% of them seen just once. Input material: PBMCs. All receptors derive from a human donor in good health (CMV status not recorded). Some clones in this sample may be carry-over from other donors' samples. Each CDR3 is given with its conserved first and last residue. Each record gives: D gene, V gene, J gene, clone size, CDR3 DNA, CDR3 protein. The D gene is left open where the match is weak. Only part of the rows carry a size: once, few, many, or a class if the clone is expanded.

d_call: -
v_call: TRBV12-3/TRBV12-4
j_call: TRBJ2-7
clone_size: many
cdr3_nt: TGTGCCAGCAGTTTAGCGCGAAGGGGGGACGAGCAGTACTTC
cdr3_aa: CASSLARRGDEQYF

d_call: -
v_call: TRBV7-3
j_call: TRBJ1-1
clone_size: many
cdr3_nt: TGTGCCAGCAGCTTAAACAGGGTGAACACTGAAGCTTTCTTT
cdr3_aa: CASSLNRVNTEAFF

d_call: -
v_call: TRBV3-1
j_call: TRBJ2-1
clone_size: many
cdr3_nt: TGTGCCACCCGTAGCCCTTATACCTCCTACAATGAGCAGTTCTTC
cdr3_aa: CATRSPYTSYNEQFF

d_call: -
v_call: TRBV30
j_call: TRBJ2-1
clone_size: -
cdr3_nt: TGTGCCTGGAGTCCCGATAGCTACAATGAGCAGTTCTTC
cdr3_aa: CAWSPDSYNEQFF

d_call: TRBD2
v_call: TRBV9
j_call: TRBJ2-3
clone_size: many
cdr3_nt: TGTGCCAGCAGCGTTCTAGCGGGACTGAGCACAGATACGCAGTATTTT
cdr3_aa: CASSVLAGLSTDTQYF

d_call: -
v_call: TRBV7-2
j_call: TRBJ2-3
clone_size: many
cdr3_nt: TGTGCCAGCAGCTTAGCGGGTAGAACCACAGATACGCAGTATTTT
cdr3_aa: CASSLAGRTTDTQYF

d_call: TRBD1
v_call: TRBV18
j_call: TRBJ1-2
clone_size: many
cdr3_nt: TGTGCCAGCTCCACGACAGGGCTTAGAAATGGCTACACCTTC
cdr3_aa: CASSTTGLRNGYTF

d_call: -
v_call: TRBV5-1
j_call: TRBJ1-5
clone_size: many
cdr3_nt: TGCGCCAGCAGCTGGGAGGATCCGAAGTGGCAGCCCCAGCATTTT
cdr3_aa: CASSWEDPKWQPQHF

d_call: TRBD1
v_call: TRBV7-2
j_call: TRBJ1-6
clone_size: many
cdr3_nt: TGTGCCAGCAGCCGCGACAGGGGAGGTTCACCCCTCCACTTT
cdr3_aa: CASSRDRGGSPLHF

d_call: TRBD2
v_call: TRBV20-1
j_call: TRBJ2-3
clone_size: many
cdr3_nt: TGCAGTGCCGCCCGACTAGCGGGGGCTACGGGTGCAGATACGCAGTATTTT
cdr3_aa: CSAARLAGATGADTQYF

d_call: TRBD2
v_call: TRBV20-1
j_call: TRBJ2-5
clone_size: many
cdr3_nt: TGCAGTGCTAGAAAGGCTAGCGGGCTTCAAGAGACCCAGTACTTC
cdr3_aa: CSARKASGLQETQYF

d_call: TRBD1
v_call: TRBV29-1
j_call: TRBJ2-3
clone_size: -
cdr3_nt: TGCAGCGTACTAGGGGGACGACAGGGGTTTAACGCAGATACGCAGTATTTT
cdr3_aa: CSVLGGRQGFNADTQYF

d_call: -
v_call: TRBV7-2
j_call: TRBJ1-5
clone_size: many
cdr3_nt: TGTGCCAGCAGCCCGTATAGCAATCAGCCCCAGCATTTT
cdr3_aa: CASSPYSNQPQHF

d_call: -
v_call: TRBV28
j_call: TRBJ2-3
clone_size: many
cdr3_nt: TGTGCCAGCAGTTGGGGCCCTTCAGATACGCAGTATTTT
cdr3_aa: CASSWGPSDTQYF

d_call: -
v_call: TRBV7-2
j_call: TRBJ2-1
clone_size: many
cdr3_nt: TGTGCCAGCAGCTTAGCGGGGGGAAGAGTCGGCAATGAGCAGTTCTTC
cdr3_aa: CASSLAGGRVGNEQFF

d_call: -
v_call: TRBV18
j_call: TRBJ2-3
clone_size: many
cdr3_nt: TGTGCCAGCTCACCGGAGACTGGCCCAGATACGCAGTATTTT
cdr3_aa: CASSPETGPDTQYF

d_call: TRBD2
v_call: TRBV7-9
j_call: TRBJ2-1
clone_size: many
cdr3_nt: TGTGCCAGCAGCCGTCGAGGAGGACTAGCGGTATGGAGCAATGAGCAGTTCTTC
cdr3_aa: CASSRRGGLAVWSNEQFF

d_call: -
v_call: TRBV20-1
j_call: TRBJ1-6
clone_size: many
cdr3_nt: TGCAGTGCTAGAGATCGAGGAGGCCAGAGCTCCTATAATTCACCCCTCCACTTT
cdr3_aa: CSARDRGGQSSYNSPLHF

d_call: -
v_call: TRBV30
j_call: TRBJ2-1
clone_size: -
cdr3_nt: TGTGCCTGGAGTGTACTAGGAGACAATGAGCAGTTCTTC
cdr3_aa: CAWSVLGDNEQFF

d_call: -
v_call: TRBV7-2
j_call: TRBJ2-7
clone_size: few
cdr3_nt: TGTGCCAGCAGCTTAGTACAGGGAGACTACGAGCAGTACTTC
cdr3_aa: CASSLVQGDYEQYF

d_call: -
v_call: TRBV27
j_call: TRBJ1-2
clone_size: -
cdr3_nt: TGTGCCAGCAGTCCCCCGGGGGAGGGATCGTACTATGGCTACACCTTC
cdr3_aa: CASSPPGEGSYYGYTF

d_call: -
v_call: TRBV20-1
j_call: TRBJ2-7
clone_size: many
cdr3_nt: TGCAGTGCTAGAGTATCAAGGCACCACTCCTACGAGCAGTACTTC
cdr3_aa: CSARVSRHHSYEQYF

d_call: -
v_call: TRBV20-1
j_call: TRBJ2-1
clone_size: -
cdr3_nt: TGCAGTGCTGGTGAGGGGACCCCCGGGAATGAGCAGTTCTTC
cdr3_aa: CSAGEGTPGNEQFF

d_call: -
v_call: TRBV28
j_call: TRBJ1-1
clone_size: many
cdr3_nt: TGTGCCAGCAGTATTCGGAAGAACACTGAAGCTTTCTTT
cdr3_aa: CASSIRKNTEAFF

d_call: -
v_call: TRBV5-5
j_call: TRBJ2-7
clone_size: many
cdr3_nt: TGTGCCAGCAGCCCTGACAGGAACGGCGAGCAGTACTTC
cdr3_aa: CASSPDRNGEQYF

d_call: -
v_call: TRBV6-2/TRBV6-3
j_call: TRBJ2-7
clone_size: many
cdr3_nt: TGTGCCAGCAGTTACGGAGGGGAATCCTACGAGCAGTACTTC
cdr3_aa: CASSYGGESYEQYF

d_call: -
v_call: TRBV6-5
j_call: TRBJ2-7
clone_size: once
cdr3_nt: TGTGCCAGCAGTTACGGGGGTGGGGACGAGCAGTACTTC
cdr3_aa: CASSYGGGDEQYF

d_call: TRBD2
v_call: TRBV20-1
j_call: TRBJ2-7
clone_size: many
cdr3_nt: TGCAGTGCCCTCGGGACTACCCTCTACGAGCAGTACTTC
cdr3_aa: CSALGTTLYEQYF

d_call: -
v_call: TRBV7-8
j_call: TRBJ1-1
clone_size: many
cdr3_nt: TGTGCCAGCAGCCGATTGCAATTTAAAGCTTTCTTT
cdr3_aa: CASSRLQFKAFF

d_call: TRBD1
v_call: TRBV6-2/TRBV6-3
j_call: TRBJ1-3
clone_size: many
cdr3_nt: TGTGCCAGCAGTACGGACAGGGCGGACGGAAACACCATATATTTT
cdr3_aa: CASSTDRADGNTIYF

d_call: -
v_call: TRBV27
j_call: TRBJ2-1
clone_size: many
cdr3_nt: TGTGCCAGCAGTTTAATGACCCCAGGGAATGAGCAGTTCTTC
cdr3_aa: CASSLMTPGNEQFF

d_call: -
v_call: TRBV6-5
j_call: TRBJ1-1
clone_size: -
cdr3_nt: TGTGCCAGCGGGGGGACAAAGATAACTTTCTTT
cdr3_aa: CASGGTKITFF

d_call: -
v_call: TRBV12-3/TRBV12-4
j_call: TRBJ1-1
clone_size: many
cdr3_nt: TGTGCCAGCAGTCCGCTCGGGGCGAACACTGAAGCTTTCTTT
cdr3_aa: CASSPLGANTEAFF

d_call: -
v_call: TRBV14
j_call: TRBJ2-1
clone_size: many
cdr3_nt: TGTGCCAGCAGCCAGTTCAGAGACAATGAGCAGTTCTTC
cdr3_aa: CASSQFRDNEQFF

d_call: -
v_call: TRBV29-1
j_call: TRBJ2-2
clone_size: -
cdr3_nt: TGCAGCGTATTTGCGGGGCCTGCGAACACCGGGGAGCTGTTTTTT
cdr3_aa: CSVFAGPANTGELFF

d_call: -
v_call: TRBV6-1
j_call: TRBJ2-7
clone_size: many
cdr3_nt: TGTGCCAGCAGTGACCCTTTTTTCGAGCAGTACTTC
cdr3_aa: CASSDPFFEQYF

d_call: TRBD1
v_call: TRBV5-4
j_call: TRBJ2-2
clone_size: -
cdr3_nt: TGTGCCAGCAGCAGGGGACAGTCGAACACCGGGGAGCTGTTTTTT
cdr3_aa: CASSRGQSNTGELFF

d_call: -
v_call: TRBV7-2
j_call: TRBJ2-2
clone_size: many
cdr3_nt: TGTGCCAGCAGCTTAGAACCGAACACCGGGGAGCTGTTTTTT
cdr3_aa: CASSLEPNTGELFF

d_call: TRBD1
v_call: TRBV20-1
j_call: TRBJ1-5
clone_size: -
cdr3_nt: TGCAGTCATGGCGACAGGGGCTATAGCAATCAGCCCCAGCATTTT
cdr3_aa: CSHGDRGYSNQPQHF

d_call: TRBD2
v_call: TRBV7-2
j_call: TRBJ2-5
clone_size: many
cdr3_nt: TGTGCCAGCAGCTTAAACGGGGGGAAGACCCAGTACTTC
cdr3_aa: CASSLNGGKTQYF

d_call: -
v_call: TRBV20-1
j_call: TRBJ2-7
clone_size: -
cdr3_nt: TGCAGTGCTTCCCATCCCCGGAGGGGGGGTACCGCCGAGCAGTACTTC
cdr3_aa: CSASHPRRGGTAEQYF

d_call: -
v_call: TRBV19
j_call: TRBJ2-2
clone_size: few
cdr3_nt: TGTGCCAGTAGTCCCAAGGGTCAGGACACCGGGGAGCTGTTTTTT
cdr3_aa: CASSPKGQDTGELFF

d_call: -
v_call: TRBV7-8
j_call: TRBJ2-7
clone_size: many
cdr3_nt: TGTGCCAGCAGCTTAGCTTTTGGGGGTGCGGCAGCCATTTCCTACGAGCAGTACTTC
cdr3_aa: CASSLAFGGAAAISYEQYF

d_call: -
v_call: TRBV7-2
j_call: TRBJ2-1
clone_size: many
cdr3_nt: TGTGCCAGCAGCTTAGCGCCGACGGGATTTTCCTACAATGAGCAGTTCTTC
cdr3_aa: CASSLAPTGFSYNEQFF

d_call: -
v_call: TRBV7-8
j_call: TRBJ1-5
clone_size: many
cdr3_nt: TGTGCCAGCAGTCCAGGCCGGGTCCCCAATCAGCCCCAGCATTTT
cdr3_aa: CASSPGRVPNQPQHF

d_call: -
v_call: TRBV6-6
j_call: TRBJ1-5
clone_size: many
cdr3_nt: TGTGCCAGCAGTTACGCCGATCAGCCCCAGCATTTT
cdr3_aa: CASSYADQPQHF

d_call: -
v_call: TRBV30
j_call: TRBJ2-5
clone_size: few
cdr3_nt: TGTGCCTGGAGTGTAGTGGGGGAGACCCAGTACTTC
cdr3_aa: CAWSVVGETQYF

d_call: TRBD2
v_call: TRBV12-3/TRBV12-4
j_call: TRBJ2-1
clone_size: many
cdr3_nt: TGTGCCAGCACCCTCCGGAGGGAGGGCAATGAGCAGTTCTTC
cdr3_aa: CASTLRREGNEQFF

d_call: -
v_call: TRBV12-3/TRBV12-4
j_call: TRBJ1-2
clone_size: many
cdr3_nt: TGTGCCAGCAGGTCCGGGAACGACTATGGCTACACCTTC
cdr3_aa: CASRSGNDYGYTF

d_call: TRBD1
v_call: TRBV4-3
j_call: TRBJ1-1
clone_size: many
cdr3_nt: TGCGCCAGCAGCCAGTTGGGACAGGGGAACACTGAAGCTTTCTTT
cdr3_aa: CASSQLGQGNTEAFF

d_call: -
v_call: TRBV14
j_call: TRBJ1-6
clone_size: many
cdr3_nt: TGTGCCAGCAGCCTACCGGGGGTCCTCCATTCACCCCTCCACTTT
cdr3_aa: CASSLPGVLHSPLHF